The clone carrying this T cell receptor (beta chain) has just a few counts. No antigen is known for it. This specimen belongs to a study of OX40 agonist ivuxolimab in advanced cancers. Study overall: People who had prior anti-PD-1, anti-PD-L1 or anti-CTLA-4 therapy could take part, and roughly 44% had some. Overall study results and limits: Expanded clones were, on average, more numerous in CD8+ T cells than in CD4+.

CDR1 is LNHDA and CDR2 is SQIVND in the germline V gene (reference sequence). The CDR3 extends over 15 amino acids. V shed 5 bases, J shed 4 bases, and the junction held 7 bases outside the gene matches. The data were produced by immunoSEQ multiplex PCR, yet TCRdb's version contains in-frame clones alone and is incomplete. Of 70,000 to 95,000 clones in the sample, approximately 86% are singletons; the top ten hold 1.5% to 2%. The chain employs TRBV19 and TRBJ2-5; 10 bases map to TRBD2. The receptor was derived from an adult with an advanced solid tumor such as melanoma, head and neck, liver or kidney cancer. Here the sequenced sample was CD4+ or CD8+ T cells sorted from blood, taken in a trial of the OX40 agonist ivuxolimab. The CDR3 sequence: CASSVLAGVAETQYF. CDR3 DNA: TGTGCCAGTAGTGTCCTAGCGGGAGTTGCAGAGACCCAGTACTTC.